This T cell receptor beta chain was found in a study of blood T cell repertoires in COVID-19. About the study: Both acute and convalescent COVID-19 samples were obtained from the United States, Italy and Spain. PBMCs, B-cell-depleted T cells, or T cells were the source of the cDNA or gDNA that made up the material.

Per the original methods: Estimated nucleated cell counts came from reference gene primer amplification. The method was immunoSEQ multiplex PCR; TCRdb's version includes in-frame clones alone and lacks a portion of them. The D gene and trimming were derived from the DNA, and the V and J assignments and clone size from that table. The sample lists roughly 300,000 clones, about 87% seen once, with 7.8% in the top ten. CDR1 is MNHEY and CDR2 is SVGAGI in the germline V gene. This CDR3 spans 12 amino acids. V dropped 10 bases and J dropped 5 bases, with 14 bases sitting between them. This clonotype was sampled from a woman aged 50 to 60 who had recovered from COVID-19. Source material: peripheral blood. The chain joins TRBV6-5 to TRBJ1-1; no clear D. CDR3 DNA sequence: TGTGCCACCCTCCGGGAAGGGACTGAAGCTTTCTTT. This encodes CATLREGTEAFF.